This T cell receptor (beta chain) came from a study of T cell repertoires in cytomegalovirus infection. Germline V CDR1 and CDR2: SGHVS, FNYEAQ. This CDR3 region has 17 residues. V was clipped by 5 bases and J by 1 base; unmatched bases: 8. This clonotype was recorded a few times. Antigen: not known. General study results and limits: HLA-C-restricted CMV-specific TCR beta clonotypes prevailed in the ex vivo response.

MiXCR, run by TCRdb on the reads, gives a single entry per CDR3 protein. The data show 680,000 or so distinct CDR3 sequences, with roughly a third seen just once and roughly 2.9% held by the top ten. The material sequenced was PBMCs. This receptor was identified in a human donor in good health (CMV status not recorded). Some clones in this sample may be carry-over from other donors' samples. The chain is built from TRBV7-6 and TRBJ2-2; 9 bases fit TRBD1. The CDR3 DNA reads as TGTGCCAGCAGCCTCAAGGACAGGGGTGTGAACACCGGGGAGCTGTTTTTT. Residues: CASSLKDRGVNTGELFF.